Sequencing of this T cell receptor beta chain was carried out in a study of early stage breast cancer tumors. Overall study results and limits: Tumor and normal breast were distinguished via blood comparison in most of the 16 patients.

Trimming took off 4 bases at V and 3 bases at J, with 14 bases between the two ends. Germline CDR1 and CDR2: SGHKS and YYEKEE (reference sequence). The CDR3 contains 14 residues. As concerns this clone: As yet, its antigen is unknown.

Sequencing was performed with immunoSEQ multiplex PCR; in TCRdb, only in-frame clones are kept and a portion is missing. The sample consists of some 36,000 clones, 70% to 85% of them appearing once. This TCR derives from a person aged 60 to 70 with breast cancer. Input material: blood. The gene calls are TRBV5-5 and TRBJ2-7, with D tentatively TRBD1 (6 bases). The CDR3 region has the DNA TGTGCCAGCAGCCTGGGGACACTACTCTACGAGCAGTACTTC. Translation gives CASSLGTLLYEQYF.